Only a few counts were recorded for the clone carrying this T cell receptor (beta chain). The data are from a study of blood T cell repertoires in COVID-19. Turning to the study itself: PBMCs, B-cell-depleted T cells, or T cells were the source of the cDNA or gDNA that made up the material.

Original handling: For nucleated cells, counts were estimated from reference gene primer amplification. The repertoire was sequenced with immunoSEQ multiplex PCR; TCRdb's copy has only in-frame clones and lacks some. V and J calls and clone size are those listed in that table; D and trimming were worked out from the DNA. The sample has roughly 150,000 clones; more than 80% are singletons. The germline V gene has CDR1 SGHAT and CDR2 FQNNGV. The CDR3 contains 13 residues. With 2 bases removed from V and 6 bases from J, the gap between germline ends came to 9 bases. Sequences were obtained from peripheral blood. This clonotype was obtained from a woman between 40 and 55 years old with acute or convalescent COVID-19. The gene calls are TRBV11-2 and TRBJ2-3; D gene ambiguous. The CDR3 nucleotides read TGTGCCAGCAGCTTACCCGGTTCGGATACGCAGTATTTT. Translated, it gives CASSLPGSDTQYF. Full variable domain (missing parts from reference TRBV11-2 and TRBJ2-3): EAGVAQSPRYKIIEKRQSVAFWCNPISGHATLYWYQQILGQGPKLLIQFQNNGVVDDSQLPKDRFSAERLKGVDSTLKIQPAKLEDSAVYLCASSLPGSDTQYFGPGTRLTVL.